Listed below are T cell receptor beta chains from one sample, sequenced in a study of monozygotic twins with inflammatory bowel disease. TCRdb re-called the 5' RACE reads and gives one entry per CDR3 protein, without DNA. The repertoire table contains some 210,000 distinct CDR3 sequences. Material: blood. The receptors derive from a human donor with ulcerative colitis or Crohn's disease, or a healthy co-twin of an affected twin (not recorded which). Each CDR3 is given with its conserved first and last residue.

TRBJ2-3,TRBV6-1,CASRTATSGGAVDTQYF
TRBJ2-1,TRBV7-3,CASSLVRSSYNEQFF
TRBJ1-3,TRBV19,CASMDLLGVGNTIYF
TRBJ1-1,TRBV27,CASSFLSQPKNTEAFF
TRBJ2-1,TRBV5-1,CASSLDPGYVASNEQFF
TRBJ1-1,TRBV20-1,CSARVPGTGGPHTEAFF
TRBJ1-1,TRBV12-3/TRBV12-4,CASIRGGAGEAFF
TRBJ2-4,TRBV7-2,CASSLADRQWNIQYF
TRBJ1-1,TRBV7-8,CASSPNRVRGTEAFF
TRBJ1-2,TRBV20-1,CSAGGGSRANYGYTF
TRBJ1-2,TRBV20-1,CSARAETERGYTF
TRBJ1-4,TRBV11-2,CASSLGIAEKLFF
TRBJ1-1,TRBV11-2,CASSFDSGNTEAFF
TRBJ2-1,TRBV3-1,CASSPLYEGPSSYNEQFF
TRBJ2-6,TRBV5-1,CASSLGTGRSGANVLTF
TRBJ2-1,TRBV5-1,CASSAGPEQFF
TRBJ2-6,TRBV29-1,CSVEDRDVDSGANVLTF
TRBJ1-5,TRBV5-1,CASSPGVGGFPQPQHF
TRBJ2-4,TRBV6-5,CASSYSSVNIQYF
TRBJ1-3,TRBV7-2,CASSDEGTGNTIYF
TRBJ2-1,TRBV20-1,CSARLGGENEQFF
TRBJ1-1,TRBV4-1,CASSQILGGGLNTEAFF